Below, 17 T cell receptor beta chains from the same sample are listed, as sequenced in a study of blood T cells in healthy people across ages. With a J-beta primer mix and a sample-barcoded 5' primer, a second PCR ran about 7 to 11 cycles. In TCRdb, the 5' RACE reads were re-called with MiXCR into one record per CDR3 protein. The profile shows over 700,000 distinct CDR3 sequences, approximately 55% of them singletons. Specimen: blood. These receptors originate from an older man in good health.

As to this clonotype: Given a much more abundant clone one base away, this may be a read error. V is TRBV7-2 and J is TRBJ2-5; 7 bases map to TRBD2. The CDR3 is made up of 18 amino acids. Germline CDR1 is SGHTA and CDR2 is FQGNSA. The DNA of the CDR3 is TGTGCCAGCAGCTTAGATCTAGCGGCAGAGACGACGCAAGAGATCCAGTACTTC. Its protein product is CASSLDLAAETTQEIQYF. The complete variable domain, with remaining parts taken from reference TRBV7-2 and TRBJ2-5, reads GAGVSQSPSNKVTEKGKDVELRCDPISGHTALYWYRQSLGQGLEFLIYFQGNSAPDKSGLPSDRFSAERTGGSVSTLTIQRTQQEDSAVYLCASSLDLAAETTQEIQYFGPGTRLLVL.

The chain couples TRBV6-5 to TRBJ1-2; D perhaps matches TRBD1 (5 bases). The CDR3 runs to 16 residues. V lost 7 bases, J lost 4 bases, and 22 bases lay in between. Germline V gives CDR1 MNHEY, CDR2 SVGAGI. The CDR3 DNA sequence: TGTGCCAGCACCCGGGGGAGGACGGCGGGAGTCTATGGCTACACCTTC. Its protein is CASTRGRTAGVYGYTF.

This clonotype was recorded a few times. The rearrangement joins TRBV20-1 to TRBJ2-7; TRBD2 agrees at 11 bases. J gave up 2 bases and V 5 bases, and 11 bases lay outside the gene matches. The CDR3 loop spans 16 amino acids. In germline, CDR1 is DFQATT, CDR2 SNEGSKA (reference sequence). CDR3 nucleotides: TGCAGTGCTCGGCCCCTTCTAGCGGGAGGCCCCTACGAGCAGTACTTC. This gives the protein CSARPLLAGGPYEQYF.

The DNA of the CDR3 is TGTGCCAGCAGGGACACAGGGTTGGGGCTCGAAGAAAAACTGTTTTTT. Its translation is CASRDTGLGLEEKLFF. V is TRBV6-6 and J is TRBJ1-4, with D perhaps TRBD1 (6 bases). Germline CDR1 MNHNY, CDR2 SVGAGI (reference sequence). Between the trimmed V and J ends, which lost 6 bases and 8 bases, there was a span of 22 bases. CDR3 size: 16 residues.

This clonotype was seen a few times. The DNA of the CDR3 is TGTGCCAGCAGCCCATCTAGCGGGTGGTCCCGCGAGCAGTACTTC. Protein sequence: CASSPSSGWSREQYF. J is TRBJ2-7 and V is TRBV7-8, with 8 nucleotides matching TRBD2. The CDR3 loop spans 15 amino acids. The junction had 12 bases not matched to a gene; V was cut back by 5 bases and J by 6 bases. Looked up from germline, CDR1 is SGHVS and CDR2 is FQNEAQ.

The rearrangement uses TRBV13 and TRBJ2-1; 8 positions match TRBD2. Trimming cost V 5 bases and J 1 base; bases outside gene matches: 4. Germline V lookup: CDR1 PRHDT, CDR2 FYEKMQ (reference sequence). The CDR3 spans 15 residues. The CDR3 here is CASSPVAGSYNEQFF. The CDR3 DNA follows: TGTGCCAGCAGCCCCGTAGCGGGATCCTACAATGAGCAGTTCTTC.

This chain connects TRBV12-5 to TRBJ2-7; D uncertain. The CDR3 runs 14 residues. V lost 6 bases to trimming and J lost 10 bases, with 22 bases between them. Germline CDR1 is LGHNT and CDR2 is FRNRAP. For the CDR3, the DNA is TGTGCTAGTGGCCCCGGAGACCCACACTCTTCCCAGTACTTC. The encoded protein is CASGPGDPHSSQYF. The complete variable domain, with remaining parts taken from reference TRBV12-5 and TRBJ2-7, reads DARVTQTPRHKVTEMGQEVTMRCQPILGHNTVFWYRQTMMQGLELLAYFRNRAPLDDSGMPKDRFSAEMPDATLATLKIQPSEPRDSAVYFCASGPGDPHSSQYFGPGTRLTVT.

The rearrangement uses TRBV4-2 and TRBJ2-3; D remains ambiguous. The V gene lost 0 bases and the J gene lost 0 bases, with 16 bases spanning the gap. The CDR3 runs to 18 residues. Per the germline V gene, CDR1 is LGHNA and CDR2 is YNFKEQ. Here the CDR3 reads CASSQDWAPYDSTDTQYF. The CDR3 DNA sequence: TGTGCCAGCAGCCAAGATTGGGCGCCCTACGACAGCACAGATACGCAGTATTTT.

In this sample, this clonotype turned up a few times. V is TRBV7-2 and J is TRBJ2-3; unclear D gene. Deletions cut 4 bases from V and 14 bases from J, with 13 bases between. CDR1 is SGHTA and CDR2 is FQGNSA in the germline V gene. The CDR3 is 11 residues long. CDR3 amino acids: CASSSNRYAYF. CDR3 in DNA: TGTGCCAGCAGCTCCAACCGATACGCGTATTTT.

This sequence joins TRBV9 and TRBJ2-5, with D perhaps given as TRBD1 or TRBD2 (5 bases each). The CDR3 is made up of 13 amino acids. Trimming removed 0 bases at V and 7 bases at J, with 10 bases between. CDR1 is SGDLS, CDR2 YYNGEE, per germline. CDR3 in amino acids: CASSVEGTGTQYF. CDR3 nucleotides: TGTGCCAGCAGCGTAGAAGGGACCGGGACCCAGTACTTC.

V gene TRBV4-1 combines with J gene TRBJ2-4; 15 bases line up with TRBD2. Germline V gene sequence: CDR1 MGHRA, CDR2 YSYEKL. CDR3 length: 16 amino acids. Trimming removed 4 bases from V and 6 bases from J; junction bases left unmatched: 4. CDR3 region: CASSPGLAGGRNIQYF. The CDR3 coding sequence is TGCGCCAGCAGCCCGGGACTAGCGGGAGGTAGAAACATTCAGTACTTC.

The rearrangement uses TRBV27 and TRBJ2-5; D is perhaps TRBD2 (5 bases). The germline CDR1 and CDR2 sequences are MNHEY and SMNVEV (reference sequence). The CDR3 totals 13 residues. Trimming stripped 5 bases from V and 7 bases from J, with 14 bases between. The CDR3: CASSQTGLWTQYF. The CDR3 DNA reads as TGTGCCAGCAGTCAGACGGGGTTATGGACCCAGTACTTC.

This sequence joins TRBV5-1 and TRBJ2-1; TRBD2 matches at 8 bases. V gave up 0 bases and J gave up 4 bases; unmatched junction bases: 3. There are 15 residues in the CDR3. Germline loops: CDR1 SGHRS, CDR2 YFSETQ. The CDR3 region has the DNA TGCGCCAGCAGCTTGGTGGTAGCGGGGTACAATGAGCAGTTCTTC. It translates to CASSLVVAGYNEQFF.

The rearrangement uses TRBV24-1 and TRBJ2-1, with 13 nucleotides matching TRBD2. J was trimmed by 6 bases and V by 3 bases; bases with no gene match: 7. The germline CDR1 and CDR2 sequences are KGHDR and SFDVKD. The CDR3 loop spans 17 amino acids. Here the CDR3 reads CATSDPSTSGRANEQFF. Here the CDR3 DNA reads TGTGCCACCAGTGATCCTTCTACTAGCGGGAGGGCCAATGAGCAGTTCTTC.

The chain is built from TRBV6-1 and TRBJ2-4; D is undetermined. The closer fit of TRBJ2-7 to the DNA end suggests the J call may be wrong. This CDR3 region has 13 residues. The germline gives CDR1 MNHNS, CDR2 SASEGT. DNA for the CDR3: TGTGCCAGCAGTGAACAGTTTACCTACGAGCAGTACTTC. Residues: CASSEQFTYEQYF.

The V call is TRBV10-3, the J call TRBJ1-1; D call uncertain. V was shortened by 3 bases and J by 0 bases, with 11 bases between the two germline ends. The CDR3 totals 15 residues. Germline CDR1 and CDR2: ENHRY and SYGVKD. CDR3 sequence: CAISERTRMNTEAFF. In DNA, the CDR3 is TGTGCCATCAGTGAACGGACGCGAATGAACACTGAAGCTTTCTTT.

The V gene is TRBV11-2, the J gene TRBJ2-1; 8 bases are shared with TRBD1. CDR1 and CDR2 (germline): SGHAT, FQNNGV. The V gene end was trimmed by 3 bases and the J gene end by 3 bases; junction bases not matched to a gene: 4. The CDR3 covers 15 residues. Here the CDR3 DNA reads TGTGCCAGCAGCTTGGGGGACAGGATCTACAATGAGCAGTTCTTC. This encodes CASSLGDRIYNEQFF.